The present T cell receptor (beta chain) was sequenced within a study of shared clonotypes between healthy human individuals. Each donor was a Caucasian adult residing in Nashville, Tennessee. The table came from immunoSEQ multiplex PCR; TCRdb's copy has only in-frame clones and leaves some out. This sample has 2 million to 3 million clones, with more than 85% found just once. This TCR was sampled from a man aged 18-30 years in good health. Some clones in this sample may be carry-over from other donors' samples. The sequenced sample was naive CD4+ T cells from PBMCs. Subset specified: CD45RA+ positively selected.

The DNA for the CDR3 is TGTGCCAGCAGCTCGGGCTACTCTGGGGCCAACGTCCTGACTTTC. This sequence encodes CASSSGYSGANVLTF. This chain uses TRBV5-4 with TRBJ2-6; D is ambiguous. The length of the CDR3 is 15 residues. Germline loops: CDR1 SGHNT, CDR2 YYREEE (reference sequence). V was trimmed by 3 bases and J by 0 bases, leaving 7 bases between them.